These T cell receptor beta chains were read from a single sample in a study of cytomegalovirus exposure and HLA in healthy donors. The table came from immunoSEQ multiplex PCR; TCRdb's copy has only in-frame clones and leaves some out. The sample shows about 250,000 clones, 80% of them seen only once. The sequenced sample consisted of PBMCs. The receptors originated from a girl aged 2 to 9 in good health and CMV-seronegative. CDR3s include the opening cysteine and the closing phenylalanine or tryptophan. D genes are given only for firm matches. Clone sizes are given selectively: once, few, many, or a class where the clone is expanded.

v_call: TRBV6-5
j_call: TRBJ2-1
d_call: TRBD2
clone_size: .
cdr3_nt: TGTGCCACCGGACTAGCGGGCGACAATGAGCAGTTCTTC
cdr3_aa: CATGLAGDNEQFF

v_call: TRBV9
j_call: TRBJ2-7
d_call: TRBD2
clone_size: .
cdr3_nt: TGTGCCAGCAGCGTAGAAGGGGACTACCGTGGGGAGCAGTACTTC
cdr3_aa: CASSVEGDYRGEQYF

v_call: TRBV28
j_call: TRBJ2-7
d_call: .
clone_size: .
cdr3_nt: TGTGCCAGCAGTCGAGACGAGCAGTACTTC
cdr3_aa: CASSRDEQYF

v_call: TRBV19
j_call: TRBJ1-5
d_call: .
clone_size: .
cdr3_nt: TGTGCCAGTAGTACGGCCCCCATGACAGGAAGTCAGCCCCAGCATTTT
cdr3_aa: CASSTAPMTGSQPQHF

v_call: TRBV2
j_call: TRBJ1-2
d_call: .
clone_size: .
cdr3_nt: TGTGCCAGCAGTAAGCGGGCCCAGGAGTATGGCTACACCTTC
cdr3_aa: CASSKRAQEYGYTF

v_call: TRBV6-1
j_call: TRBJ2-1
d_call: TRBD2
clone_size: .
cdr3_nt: TGTGCCAGCAGTGTACGGTGGGTTGGAGCGGGAGGCTACAATGAGCAGTTCTTC
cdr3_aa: CASSVRWVGAGGYNEQFF

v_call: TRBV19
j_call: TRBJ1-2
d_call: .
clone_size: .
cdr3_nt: TGTGCCAGTAGTATACGGGGGTCCCAAATTAACTATGGCTACACCTTC
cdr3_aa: CASSIRGSQINYGYTF

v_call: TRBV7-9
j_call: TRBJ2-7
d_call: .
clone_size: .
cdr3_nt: TGTGCCAGCAGCCCTGAGGGCGGAAGCTACGAGCAGTACTTC
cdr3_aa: CASSPEGGSYEQYF

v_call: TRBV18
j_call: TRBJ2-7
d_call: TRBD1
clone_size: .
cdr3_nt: TGTGCCAGCTCTCGACAGGGGGGATACTACGAGCAGTACTTC
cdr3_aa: CASSRQGGYYEQYF

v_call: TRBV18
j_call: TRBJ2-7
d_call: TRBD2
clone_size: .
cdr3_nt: TGTGCCAGCTCACCGAGACTAGCGGAGAGCTACGAGCAGTACTTC
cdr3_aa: CASSPRLAESYEQYF

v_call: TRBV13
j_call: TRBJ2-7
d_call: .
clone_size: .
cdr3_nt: TGTGCCAGCAGCTTAGACGGGGTCACCTACGAGCAGTACTTC
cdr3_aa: CASSLDGVTYEQYF

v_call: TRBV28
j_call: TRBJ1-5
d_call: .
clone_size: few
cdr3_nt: TGTGCCAGCAGTTCATTGGTGGGGGCAGCCTTCGTTCATCAGCCCCAGCATTTT
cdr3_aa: CASSSLVGAAFVHQPQHF

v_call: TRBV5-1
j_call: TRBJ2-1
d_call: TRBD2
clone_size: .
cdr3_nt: TGCGCCAGCAGCGCCAGACTAGCGGGGGTCGACAATGAGCAGTTCTTC
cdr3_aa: CASSARLAGVDNEQFF

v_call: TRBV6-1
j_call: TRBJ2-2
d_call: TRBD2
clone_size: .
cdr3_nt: TGTGCCAGCCTTAGGGGAGGGACCCACACCGGGGAGCTGTTTTTT
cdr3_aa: CASLRGGTHTGELFF

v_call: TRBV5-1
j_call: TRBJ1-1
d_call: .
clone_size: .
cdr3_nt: TGCGCCAGCAGCTTCCGGGGACACAAAATGAACACTGAAGCTTTCTTT
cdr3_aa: CASSFRGHKMNTEAFF

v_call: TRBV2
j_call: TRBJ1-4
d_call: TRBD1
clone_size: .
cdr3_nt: TGTGCCACCTCAAGGCAGGGACAGAGTAATGAAAAACTGTTTTTT
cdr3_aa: CATSRQGQSNEKLFF

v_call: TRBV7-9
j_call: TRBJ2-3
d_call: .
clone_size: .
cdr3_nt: TGTGCCAGCAGCCCCCACGGTCGCGGTACAGATACGCAGTATTTT
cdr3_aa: CASSPHGRGTDTQYF

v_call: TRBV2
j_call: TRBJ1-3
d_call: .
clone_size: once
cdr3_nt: TGTGCCAGCAGTGAACAGGTACACTCTGGAAACACCATATATTTT
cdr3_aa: CASSEQVHSGNTIYF

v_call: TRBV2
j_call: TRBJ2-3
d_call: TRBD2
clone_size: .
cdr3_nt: TGTGCCAGCAGCCGAAGCGGGAGGGCCACAGATACGCAGTATTTT
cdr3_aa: CASSRSGRATDTQYF

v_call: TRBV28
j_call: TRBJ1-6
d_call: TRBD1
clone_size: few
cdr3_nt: TGTGCCACCCAGGGACAGCCTAATTCACCCCTCCACTTT
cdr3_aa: CATQGQPNSPLHF

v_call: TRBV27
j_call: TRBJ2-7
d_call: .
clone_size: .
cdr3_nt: TGTGCCAGCGGTGGGACTCCCAGAGAGCAGTACTTC
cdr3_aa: CASGGTPREQYF

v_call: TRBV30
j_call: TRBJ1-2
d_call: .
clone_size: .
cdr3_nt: TGTGCCTGGGGGAGGGCCTATGGCTACACCTTC
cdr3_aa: CAWGRAYGYTF

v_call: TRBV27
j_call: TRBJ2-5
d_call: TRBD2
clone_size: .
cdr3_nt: TGTGCCAGCAGCTCCCGCGGGGGCCAAGAGACCCAGTACTTC
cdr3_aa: CASSSRGGQETQYF

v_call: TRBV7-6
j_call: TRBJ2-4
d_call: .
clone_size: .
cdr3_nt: TGTGCCAGCAGTAAATTAGCAGGGGCGGAAAACATTCAGTACTTC
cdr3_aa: CASSKLAGAENIQYF

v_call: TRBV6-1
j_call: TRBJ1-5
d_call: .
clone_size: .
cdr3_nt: TGTGCCAGCAGACGGACCTCTTCCCCAGGGGCCCAGCATTTT
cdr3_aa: CASRRTSSPGAQHF

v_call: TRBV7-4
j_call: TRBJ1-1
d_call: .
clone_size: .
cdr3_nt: TGTGCCAGCAGCTTAGCCGACTTCTCGAACACTGAAGCTTTCTTT
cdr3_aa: CASSLADFSNTEAFF

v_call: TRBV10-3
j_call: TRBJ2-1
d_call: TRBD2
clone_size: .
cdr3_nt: TGTGCCATCAGGGTTAGCGGGGGGGCCATTGAGCAGTTCTTC
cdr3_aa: CAIRVSGGAIEQFF

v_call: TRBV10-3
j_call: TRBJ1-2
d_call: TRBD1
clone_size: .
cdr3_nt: TGTGCCGTATTACCTCCAGGGGGTGTTGGCTACACCTTC
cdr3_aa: CAVLPPGGVGYTF

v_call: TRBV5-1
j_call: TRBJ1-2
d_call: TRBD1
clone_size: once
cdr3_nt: TGCGCCAGCAGCTCGGGGGACAGGGAAGGTGGCTACACCTTC
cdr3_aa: CASSSGDREGGYTF

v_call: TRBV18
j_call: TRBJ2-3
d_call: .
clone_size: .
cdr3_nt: TGTGCCAGCTCACCACGAACGGGCACAGATACGCAGTATTTT
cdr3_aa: CASSPRTGTDTQYF

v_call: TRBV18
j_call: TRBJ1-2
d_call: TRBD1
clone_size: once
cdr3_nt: TGTGCCAGCTCTCCCGGACAGGCGCAAGGTGGCTACACCTTC
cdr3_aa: CASSPGQAQGGYTF

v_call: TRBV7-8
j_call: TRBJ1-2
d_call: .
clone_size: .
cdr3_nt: TGTGCCAGCAGCTTATTACAGAACTATGGCTACACCTTC
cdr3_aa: CASSLLQNYGYTF

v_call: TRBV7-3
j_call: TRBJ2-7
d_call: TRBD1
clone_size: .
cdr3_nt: TGTGCCAGCAGCCGAGACGGGGACAGCTCCTACGAGCAGTACTTC
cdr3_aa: CASSRDGDSSYEQYF

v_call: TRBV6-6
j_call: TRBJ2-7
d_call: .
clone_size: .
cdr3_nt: TGTGCCAGCCGGCCAGGCTCCAGGGGGGCCTACGAGCAGTACTTC
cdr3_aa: CASRPGSRGAYEQYF

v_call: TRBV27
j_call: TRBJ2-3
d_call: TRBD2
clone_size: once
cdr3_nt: TGTGCCAGCAGAGGACTAGCGGGGGCGTCCAGTGATACGCAGTATTTT
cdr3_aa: CASRGLAGASSDTQYF

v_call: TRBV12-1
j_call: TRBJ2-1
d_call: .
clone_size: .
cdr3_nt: TGTGCCAGCATCCCTGAGGGGGAATCCTACAATGAGCAGTTCTTC
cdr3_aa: CASIPEGESYNEQFF

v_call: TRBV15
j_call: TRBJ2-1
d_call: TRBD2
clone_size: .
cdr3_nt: TGTGCCACCAGCAGAGTATCTAGCGGGAGATCCAATGAGCAGTTCTTC
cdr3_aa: CATSRVSSGRSNEQFF

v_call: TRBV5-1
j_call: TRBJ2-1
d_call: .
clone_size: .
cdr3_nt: TGCGCCAGCGGTAGAAGCATCAATGAGCAGTTCTTC
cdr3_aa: CASGRSINEQFF

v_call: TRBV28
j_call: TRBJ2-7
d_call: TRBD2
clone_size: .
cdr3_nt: TGTGCCAGCAGGACTAGCGGACCCTACGAGCAGTACTTC
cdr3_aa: CASRTSGPYEQYF

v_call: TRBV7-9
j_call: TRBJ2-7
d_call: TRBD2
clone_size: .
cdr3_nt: TGTGCCAGCAGCTTAGTACGTCGGGGGGGCCCACCCTACGAGCAGTACTTC
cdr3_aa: CASSLVRRGGPPYEQYF

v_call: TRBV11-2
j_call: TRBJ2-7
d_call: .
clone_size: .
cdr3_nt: TGTGCCAGCAGCTTAGGGGCGCATACCTACGAGCAGTACTTC
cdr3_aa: CASSLGAHTYEQYF

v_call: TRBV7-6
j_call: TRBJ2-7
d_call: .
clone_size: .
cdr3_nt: TGTGCCAGCAGCTTTGGGGGCCCAAATACCCGCTCCTACGAGCAGTACTTC
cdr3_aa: CASSFGGPNTRSYEQYF

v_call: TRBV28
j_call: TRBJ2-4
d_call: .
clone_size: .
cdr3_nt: TGTGCCAGCAGTCTCATCGGGACACCGAAAAACATTCAGTACTTC
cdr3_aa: CASSLIGTPKNIQYF

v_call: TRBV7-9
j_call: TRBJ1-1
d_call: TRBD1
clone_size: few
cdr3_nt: TGTGCCAGCAGCTTCCCAAGGGGGACAGGGGCTCTATTTGAAGCTTTCTTT
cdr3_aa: CASSFPRGTGALFEAFF

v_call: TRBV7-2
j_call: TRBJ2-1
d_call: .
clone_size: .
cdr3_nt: TGTGCCAGCAGCCCGACGAGGGGGTCCTACAATGAGCAGTTCTTC
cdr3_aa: CASSPTRGSYNEQFF

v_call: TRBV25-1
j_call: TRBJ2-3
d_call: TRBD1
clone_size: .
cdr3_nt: TGTGCCAGCAGTGGGGGACAGAGGTCACTGCCATACACAGATACGCAGTATTTT
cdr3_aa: CASSGGQRSLPYTDTQYF

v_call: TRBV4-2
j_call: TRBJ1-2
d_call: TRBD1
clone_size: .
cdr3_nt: TGTGCCAGCAGCCAAGAGGGGCGGACAGGGGGCAGCTATGGCTACACCTTC
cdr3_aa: CASSQEGRTGGSYGYTF

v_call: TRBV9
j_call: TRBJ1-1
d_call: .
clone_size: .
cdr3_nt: TGTGCCAGCAACCGGGGGACCAGCACTGAAGCTTTCTTT
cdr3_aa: CASNRGTSTEAFF

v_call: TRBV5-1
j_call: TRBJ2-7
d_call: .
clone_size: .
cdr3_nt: TGCGCCAGCAGCTTAAAGGGGGTTTACGAGCAGTACTTC
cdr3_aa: CASSLKGVYEQYF

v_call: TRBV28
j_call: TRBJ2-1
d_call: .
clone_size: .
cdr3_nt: TGTGCCAGCAGCCCCCTCCGGACACTCTGGCGGGGCAATGAGCAGTTCTTC
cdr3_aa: CASSPLRTLWRGNEQFF

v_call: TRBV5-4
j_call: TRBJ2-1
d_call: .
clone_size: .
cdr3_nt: TGTGCCAGCAGCCAAGACGGGAGTTCTGGTAGCCCTTCCAATGAGCAGTTCTTC
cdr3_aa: CASSQDGSSGSPSNEQFF

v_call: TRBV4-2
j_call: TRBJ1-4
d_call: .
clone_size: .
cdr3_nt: TGTGCCAGCAGCCCAGGGGCCCTCAGGGCGGCGGGGGCCATCGATTTT
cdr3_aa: CASSPGALRAAGAIDF

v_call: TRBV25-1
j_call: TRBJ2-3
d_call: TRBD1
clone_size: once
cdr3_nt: TGTGCCAGCAGTACGGGACAGGGAGTGGATACGCAGTATTTT
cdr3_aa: CASSTGQGVDTQYF

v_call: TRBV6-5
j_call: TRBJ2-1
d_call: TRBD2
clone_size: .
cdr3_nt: TGTGCCAGCAGCCTCGGACTAGCGGATTACAATGAGCAGTTCTTC
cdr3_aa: CASSLGLADYNEQFF

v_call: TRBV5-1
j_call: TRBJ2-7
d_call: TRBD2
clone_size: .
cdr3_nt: TGCGCCAGCAGCCAAGGACTAGCGGCGTCGGAGCAGTACTTC
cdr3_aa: CASSQGLAASEQYF

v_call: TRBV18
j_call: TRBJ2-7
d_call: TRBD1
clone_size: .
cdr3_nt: TGTGCCAGCTCACCGGACAGGGGCGAGCAGTACTTC
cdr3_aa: CASSPDRGEQYF

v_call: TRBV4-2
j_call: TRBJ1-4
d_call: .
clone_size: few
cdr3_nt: TGTGCCAGCAGCCAAGAAGGACAGTCTAATGAAAAACTGTTTTTT
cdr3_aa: CASSQEGQSNEKLFF

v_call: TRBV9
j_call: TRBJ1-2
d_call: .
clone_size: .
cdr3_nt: TGTGCCAGCAGCGTAAGAGCGAGCGGGTACTATGGCTACACCTTC
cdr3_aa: CASSVRASGYYGYTF

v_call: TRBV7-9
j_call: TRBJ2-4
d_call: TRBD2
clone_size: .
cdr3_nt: TGTGCCAGCACATGGGCGGGGGGTTCAGACATTCAGTACTTC
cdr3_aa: CASTWAGGSDIQYF

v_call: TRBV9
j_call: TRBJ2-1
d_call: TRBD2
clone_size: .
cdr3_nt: TGTGCCAGCAGCGAACTAGCGGGGGACAACAATGAGCAGTTCTTC
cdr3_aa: CASSELAGDNNEQFF